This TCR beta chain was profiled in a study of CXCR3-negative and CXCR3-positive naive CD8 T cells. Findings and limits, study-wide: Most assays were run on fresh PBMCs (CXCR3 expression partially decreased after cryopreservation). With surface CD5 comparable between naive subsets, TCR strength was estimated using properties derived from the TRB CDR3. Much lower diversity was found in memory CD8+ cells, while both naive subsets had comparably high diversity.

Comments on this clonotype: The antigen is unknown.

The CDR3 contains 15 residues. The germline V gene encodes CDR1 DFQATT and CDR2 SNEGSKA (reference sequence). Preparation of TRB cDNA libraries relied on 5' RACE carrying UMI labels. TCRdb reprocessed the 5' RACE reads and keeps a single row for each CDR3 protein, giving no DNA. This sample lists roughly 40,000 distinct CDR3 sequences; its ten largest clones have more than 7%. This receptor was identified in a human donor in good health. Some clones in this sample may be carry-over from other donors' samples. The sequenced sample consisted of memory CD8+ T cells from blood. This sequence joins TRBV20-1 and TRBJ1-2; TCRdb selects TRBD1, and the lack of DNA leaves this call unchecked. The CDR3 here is CSAPHWGQTGNGYTF.